The 27 T cell receptor beta chains reported below all come from one sample, sequenced in a study of beta chain features in type 1 diabetes. Expressed TCRB transcripts were sequenced, since all the RNA that had been isolated was reverse transcribed. Method: immunoSEQ multiplex PCR; TCRdb's copy keeps in-frame clones and lacks some. The data show over 300,000 clones, 7.5% to 9% seen once. Sequencing was done on a sample of central memory CD4+ T cells from blood. These receptors were collected from a young woman in good health.

This clone was observed a few times. The V gene is TRBV28, the J gene TRBJ2-3, with D possibly TRBD2 on 7 matching bases. V was shortened by 8 bases and J by 4 bases, with 19 bases between the two germline ends. Germline values: CDR1 MDHEN, CDR2 SYDVKM. This CDR3 has 15 residues. The CDR3 DNA reads as TGTGCCAGCCAAGAAGGGGGGGGTCTTGCAGATACGCAGTATTTT. Its protein is CASQEGGGLADTQYF.

This clone was observed a handful of times. The chain employs TRBV19 and TRBJ2-6, with 10 bases identical to TRBD1. With 4 bases clipped from V and 4 bases from J, the junction kept 4 bases outside the gene matches. Germline CDR1 and CDR2: LNHDA and SQIVND (reference sequence). The CDR3 runs to 16 residues. CDR3 residues: CASSTGTGAGANVLTF. CDR3 in DNA: TGTGCCAGTAGTACCGGGACAGGGGCCGGGGCCAACGTCCTGACTTTC.

This clone was recorded at least ten times. The chain couples TRBV19 to TRBJ1-2, with 8 bases lining up with TRBD1. Germline lookup yields CDR1 LNHDA and CDR2 SQIVND (reference sequence). This CDR3 comprises 13 residues. Trimming at V came to 6 bases and at J to 8 bases, leaving 8 bases not matched to a gene. For the CDR3, the DNA is TGTGCCAGTAGCGGTGACAGGGGAAGAGGCTACACCTTC. It translates to CASSGDRGRGYTF.

There are a few counts of this clone. The chain carries TRBV7-9 and TRBJ2-7, with a possible D match to TRBD2 (6 bases). The V and J ends lost 6 bases and 3 bases respectively, with 15 bases between them. Germline values: CDR1 SEHNR, CDR2 FQNEAQ (reference sequence). The CDR3 loop spans 14 amino acids. The CDR3 loop is CASSGRDFHYEQYF. In nucleotides, the CDR3 is TGTGCCAGCAGTGGAAGGGACTTCCACTACGAGCAGTACTTC.

The chain employs TRBV28 and TRBJ2-5; D gene unclear. The CDR3 covers 12 residues. V was trimmed by 5 bases and J by 5 bases, leaving 9 bases between them. Germline V lookup: CDR1 MDHEN, CDR2 SYDVKM. The CDR3 here is CASSELAETQYF. CDR3 nucleotides: TGTGCCAGCAGTGAGCTGGCCGAGACCCAGTACTTC.

This clone came up a few times. This sequence joins TRBV28 and TRBJ2-7, with TRBD2 matching over 8 bases. Germline V gene sequence: CDR1 MDHEN, CDR2 SYDVKM. Unmatched junction bases numbered 5, after V lost 7 bases and J lost 3 bases. The CDR3 spans 13 residues. CDR3 amino acids: CASNRAGVYEQYF. The CDR3 bases are TGTGCCAGCAACAGAGCGGGAGTCTACGAGCAGTACTTC.

V is TRBV5-5 and J is TRBJ2-1; TRBD2 matches 8 bases. The V and J ends lost 5 bases and 3 bases, in that order; junction bases with no gene match: 10. CDR1 and CDR2 from the germline V gene are SGHKS and YYEKEE (reference sequence). The CDR3 sequence is 16 residues long. CDR3 in amino acids: CASRQSGSSVYNEQFF. CDR3 sequence (DNA): TGTGCCAGCAGACAGAGCGGGAGTTCCGTCTACAATGAGCAGTTCTTC.

The chain recombines TRBV7-2 with TRBJ2-3; TRBD2 aligns across 7 bases. CDR1 is SGHTA and CDR2 is FQGNSA in the germline V gene. The CDR3 runs to 14 residues. After removal of 3 bases from V and 0 bases from J, the junction contained 0 bases not matched to a gene. This chain's CDR3 is CASSFGRSTDTQYF. The CDR3 DNA sequence: TGTGCCAGCAGCTTCGGGAGGAGCACAGATACGCAGTATTTT.

This clone appeared a few times. V usage is TRBV6-5 and J usage is TRBJ2-2; 8 nucleotides align to TRBD1. CDR1 is MNHEY, CDR2 SVGAGI, per germline. The V and J ends lost 10 bases and 5 bases, in that order; junction bases with no gene match: 9. The CDR3 runs 14 residues. CDR3 region: CATLTGTGTGELFF. CDR3 nucleotides: TGTGCCACCCTCACCGGGACAGGAACCGGGGAGCTGTTTTTT.

This clone occurred a few times. The gene calls are TRBV6-6 and TRBJ2-7; TRBD2 matches at 10 bases. V shed 8 bases, J shed 7 bases, and the junction held 8 bases outside the gene matches. The V gene's germline CDR1 is MNHNY and CDR2 SVGAGI (reference sequence). The CDR3 is 13 residues long. The CDR3 sequence: CASEGLAAGEQYF. The CDR3 nucleotides are TGTGCCAGCGAAGGACTAGCGGCGGGGGAGCAGTACTTC.

The rearrangement joins TRBV28 to TRBJ2-2; the D is unclear. The germline V gene has CDR1 MDHEN and CDR2 SYDVKM. V lost 5 bases, J lost 7 bases, and 8 bases lay in between. The CDR3 is made up of 12 amino acids. CDR3 DNA sequence: TGTGCCAGCAGTCGTGTATACGGGGAGCTGTTTTTT. It specifies CASSRVYGELFF.

There are a few counts of this clone. The genes are TRBV5-1 and TRBJ2-5, with 12 bases identical to TRBD2. Germline V CDR1 and CDR2: SGHRS, YFSETQ. J gave up 0 bases and V 7 bases, and 4 bases lay outside the gene matches. The CDR3 consists of 15 residues. The CDR3 loop reads CASRTSGEDQETQYF. The CDR3 nucleotides read TGCGCCAGCCGGACTAGCGGGGAAGACCAAGAGACCCAGTACTTC.

The chain recombines TRBV5-6 with TRBJ2-5, with D hard to call. Trimming took 2 bases from V and 3 from J, leaving 8 bases between them. This CDR3 is 13 amino acids long. Germline CDR1 reads SGHDT; CDR2 reads YYEEEE. In DNA, the CDR3 is TGTGCCAGCAGCTTTCTGGCCGAAGAGACCCAGTACTTC. It yields the protein CASSFLAEETQYF.

The chain joins TRBV28 to TRBJ2-1; D unclear. This CDR3 is 13 amino acids long. The V and J ends lost 6 bases and 4 bases respectively, with 10 bases between them. Germline V gene lookup returns CDR1 MDHEN and CDR2 SYDVKM. CDR3 sequence (DNA): TGTGCCAGCAGACGCCTACAGTACAATGAGCAGTTCTTC. As protein: CASRRLQYNEQFF.

This clone was seen many times. The sample holds other DNA sequences that translate to the same CDR3. The chain has TRBV6-6 and TRBJ1-5; D is unresolved. From germline, CDR1 is MNHNY and CDR2 SVGAGI (reference sequence). The CDR3 sequence is 14 residues long. Trimming cost V 2 bases and J 1 base, with 6 bases left between them. Here the CDR3 reads CASSYRESNQPQHF. CDR3 sequence (DNA): TGTGCCAGCAGTTACAGGGAGAGCAATCAGCCCCAGCATTTT.

J is TRBJ2-2 and V is TRBV9, with no clear D. CDR3 size: 15 residues. V shed 0 bases and J shed 0 bases, with 6 bases lying between them. Per the germline V gene, CDR1 is SGDLS and CDR2 is YYNGEE. This chain's CDR3 is CASSVGAANTGELFF. The CDR3, as DNA: TGTGCCAGCAGCGTAGGGGCGGCGAACACCGGGGAGCTGTTTTTT.

The genes are TRBV7-2 and TRBJ1-2; 7 positions agree with TRBD1. The CDR3 runs to 13 residues. From germline, CDR1 is SGHTA and CDR2 FQGNSA. V shed 6 bases and J 4 bases; nucleotides not matched to a gene: 5. CDR3 amino acids: CASSRDSSYGYTF. CDR3 DNA sequence: TGTGCCAGCAGTCGGGACAGTTCCTATGGCTACACCTTC.

The J gene is TRBJ2-7, the V gene TRBV2; D is unresolved. The CDR3 covers 11 residues. Germline-derived CDR1 and CDR2 are SNHLY and FYNNEI. The germline V and J ends were trimmed by 6 bases and 2 bases, with 5 bases remaining between them. The CDR3 spells CASSAAYEQYF. As DNA, the CDR3 is TGTGCCAGCAGCGCGGCCTACGAGCAGTACTTC.

This clone was detected many times. The chain employs TRBV4-2 and TRBJ2-3; 7 nucleotides match TRBD1. There are 14 residues in the CDR3. Germline values: CDR1 LGHNA, CDR2 YNFKEQ. V shed 7 bases, J shed 11 bases, and the junction held 15 bases outside the gene matches. CDR3 DNA: TGTGCCAGCACCCCAGGAGCTAGGGGGCTTGAGCAGTATTTT. Its protein is CASTPGARGLEQYF.

The chain employs TRBV27 and TRBJ2-7, with D uncertain. Between the trimmed V and J ends, which lost 2 bases and 2 bases, there was a span of 10 bases. Germline V lookup: CDR1 MNHEY, CDR2 SMNVEV (reference sequence). This CDR3 has 14 amino acids. For the CDR3, the DNA is TGTGCCAGCAGTTTAAGTCCCAATACCTACGAGCAGTACTTC. Encoded protein: CASSLSPNTYEQYF.

Ten or more counts support this clone. J is TRBJ1-1 and V is TRBV7-9; 7 bases line up with TRBD1. V dropped 9 bases and J dropped 4; count of bases not matched to a gene: 8. CDR1 is SEHNR, CDR2 FQNEAQ, per germline (reference sequence). The CDR3 covers 13 residues. The CDR3 DNA reads TGTGCCAGTGACAGGGCGGCAGCCACTGAAGCTTTCTTT. It specifies CASDRAAATEAFF.

This clone was seen more than once but under ten times. Mismatch with germline at one junction end may stem from a read error. The CDR3 DNA is TGCGCCAGCAGCCTGGTGTTGGGTCGGGCTGAAGAGACCCAGTACTTC. Protein: CASSLVLGRAEETQYF. The rearrangement links TRBV7-9 to TRBJ2-5; the D is unclear. The CDR3 is 16 residues long. From germline, CDR1 is SEHNR and CDR2 FQNEAQ (reference sequence).

This chain uses TRBV11-1 with TRBJ2-5, with TRBD2 as a possible D gene (6 bases). The CDR3 loop spans 14 amino acids. Per germline, CDR1 SGHAT and CDR2 FQDESV (reference sequence). Deletions cut 8 bases from V and 4 bases from J, with 17 bases between. CDR3: CASGDFEGGETQYF. CDR3 DNA sequence: TGTGCCAGCGGGGACTTCGAGGGCGGAGAGACCCAGTACTTC.

To note about this clone: Just one base apart from a much larger clone, this may be a read error. In the same sample, other DNA sequences code for this CDR3. The V gene is TRBV5-1, the J gene TRBJ2-1, with 15 positions matching TRBD2. Germline CDR1 SGHRS, CDR2 YFSETQ. The CDR3 loop spans 17 amino acids. V lost 4 bases to trimming and J lost 4 bases; unmatched junction nucleotides: 6. The CDR3 DNA is TGCGCCAGCAGCCTCAGGACTAGCGGGAGGGAATACAATGAGCAGTTCTTC. Its protein is CASSLRTSGREYNEQFF.

In DNA form, the CDR3 reads TGTGCCAGCTCACCACCGCGGGAGTGGGAGACCCAGTACTTC. This encodes CASSPPREWETQYF. This chain connects TRBV18 to TRBJ2-5; 7 bases map to TRBD2. Germline CDR1 is KGHSH and CDR2 is LQKENI. CDR3 length equals 14 residues. The trim removed 0 bases at V and 5 bases at J, leaving 3 bases unmatched.

V is TRBV11-3 and J is TRBJ1-3; no clear D gene. The CDR3 consists of 11 residues. Trimming pared 4 bases from V and 2 bases from J, leaving 0 bases between. Germline CDR1 and CDR2: SGHNT and YENEEA. The CDR3 nucleotides are TGTGCCAGCAGCTCTGGAAACACCATATATTTT. Protein product: CASSSGNTIYF.

This clone was counted between two and nine times. This chain links TRBV2 with TRBJ2-7; D might be TRBD1 (6 bases). CDR1 is SNHLY and CDR2 is FYNNEI in the germline V gene. CDR3 length: 13 residues. V was trimmed by 3 bases and J by 4 bases, leaving 10 bases between them. CDR3 coding DNA: TGTGCCAGCAGTGAGGACAGAATTTACGAGCAGTACTTC. Protein: CASSEDRIYEQYF.